This T cell receptor (beta chain) was found in a study of early T cells in non-severe SARS-CoV-2 infection (dated by TCRdb to the early 2020s). Background on the whole study: Bulk RNA from unsorted whole blood was used for TCR sequencing, so alpha and beta chains could not be paired.

The study was a case-control design nested within a healthcare worker cohort in London, UK, with weekly nasopharyngeal swab PCR tests and blood sampling. Healthcare workers were recruited between 23 and 31 March 2020, during the week of the UK lockdown, and were followed weekly for up to roughly 16 weeks. This clonotype is medium-sized (0.01 to 0.1%) in its sample. The specificity of this receptor is unknown. The record has no base qualities; no much larger clone is one base away. The paper as a whole reports these results and caveats: VDJdb matching was skewed toward anti-spike CD8 responses, so virus-specific expansions were likely underestimated and private and CD4 specificities were missed.

Library preparation employed 5' RACE. Reads for this sample came from a NextSeq 500. In the TCR library protocol, unique molecular identifiers were attached to individual cDNA molecules to correct for PCR bias and sequencing error. Both TCR alpha and beta chains were sequenced, and tight co-correlation was observed between alpha and beta sequence abundances in each sample. Turning to the authors' computational methods: Decombinator V4 was used to perform V gene, J gene and CDR3 annotation of TCR sequences. Expanded TCRs were defined as changing significantly between any two time points under a Poisson model with p below 0.0001. TCR abundances were normalised to the total number of TCRs sequenced per sample and expressed as counts per million. MAIT TCRs were defined by TRAV1-2 paired with TRAJ12, TRAJ20 or TRAJ33, and iNKT TCRs by TRAV10 paired with TRAJ18. VDJdb, accessed 1 November 2021, was searched for CMV, EBV and SARS-CoV-2 annotated TCRs, excluding TCRs annotated for multiple antigens. TCRdb reprocessed the public reads (quality trimming at Q25 with fastp, clone calling with MiXCR) and kept in-frame beta chains. One record per CDR3 amino acid sequence lists the most common genes and DNA. For this entry, the V and J calls and clone size follow TCRdb and not the study's own pipeline. The sample table lists thousands of distinct CDR3 sequences, 4.8% of them with a count of one. 9.7% of the sample is taken by the ten largest.

The germline V gene specifies MNHEY as CDR1 and SVGAGI as CDR2. V drops 4 bases and J drops 2 bases, leaving 15 bases in between. The CDR3 runs 15 amino acids, cysteine and phenylalanine included. The only DNA kept is the CDR3, 45 bases in frame from the first base. Input material: whole blood. This clonotype was sampled from an adult who was a healthcare worker with PCR-confirmed SARS-CoV-2 infection or an uninfected control (not recorded which). The receptor chain draws on TRBV6-5 and TRBJ2-7; the D segment could be TRBD1, given 6 matching bases. The CDR3 reads as follows: CASSSRDTATYEQYF. The DNA is TGTGCCAGCAGTTCACGGGACACCGCCACCTACGAGCAGTACTTC.